This T cell receptor beta chain is drawn from a study of T cells after yellow fever vaccination. About the research overall: With SMART-Seq v4 Ultra Low Input, the fractions containing low cell numbers were prepared. Study-wide findings and caveats: Abundant bulk-derived clonotypes could contaminate FACS-sorted repertoires.

Concerning this clonotype itself: Its matching antigen is unknown.

TCRdb reanalysed the 5' RACE reads using MiXCR and keeps one entry per CDR3 protein. The sample contains more than 300,000 distinct CDR3 sequences, 3.5% to 5% of which appear only once. Germline V CDR1 and CDR2: SGHNT, YYREEE (reference sequence). The CDR3 has 13 residues. The V and J ends lost 6 bases and 7 bases respectively, with 17 bases between them. The chain joins TRBV5-4 to TRBJ2-7; D possibly matches TRBD1 or TRBD2 (6 bases each). This clonotype was sampled from a man aged 18-30 years who received the YFV17D yellow fever vaccine. Sequences were derived from PBMCs, sampled 15 days after the yellow fever booster vaccination. Here the CDR3 DNA reads TGTGCCAGCAAAAGTGGGGGGCCGGGGGAGCAGTACTTC. Amino acid sequence: CASKSGGPGEQYF.